Each of the 13 T cell receptor beta chains below was sequenced from the same sample in a study of T cell responses to AZD1222 COVID-19 vaccine. TCRdb's copy holds only in-frame clones and misses some; the assay was immunoSEQ multiplex PCR. The sample lists about 150,000 clones, nearly 95% seen once, with under 6.5% in the top ten. Sequenced material: peripheral blood, taken on day 0 of AZD1222 vaccination. Receptors originate from an adult in good health.

The rearrangement uses TRBV7-9 and TRBJ1-2, with no clear D. V was clipped by 4 bases and J by 2 bases, with 17 bases between them. Germline CDR1 reads SEHNR; CDR2 reads FQNEAQ (reference sequence). This CDR3 has 16 amino acids. The CDR3 region has the DNA TGTGCCAGCAGCTCCGACGGAGGAGTGCTAAACTATGGCTACACCTTC. Amino acids: CASSSDGGVLNYGYTF. Full variable domain (outside the CDR3, taken from reference TRBV7-9 and TRBJ1-2): DTGVSQNPRHKITKRGQNVTFRCDPISEHNRLYWYRQTLGQGPEFLTYFQNEAQLEKSRLLSDRFSAERPKGSFSTLEIQRTEQGDSAMYLCASSSDGGVLNYGYTFGSGTRLTVV.

This clone was found once. The chain links TRBV7-2 to TRBJ2-7; 8 positions agree with TRBD1. CDR3 length: 14 residues. Germline V gene sequence: CDR1 SGHTA, CDR2 FQGNSA. The V segment lost 1 base and the J segment 6 bases; nucleotides outside the gene matches: 5. The CDR3 coding sequence is TGTGCCAGCAGCTTAGACAGGGGGTCCCTCGAGCAGTACTTC. The encoded protein is CASSLDRGSLEQYF.

V and J are TRBV5-4 and TRBJ1-6; 9 bases agree with TRBD1. J gave up 7 bases and V 4 bases, and 6 bases lay outside the gene matches. CDR1 is SGHNT and CDR2 is YYREEE in the germline V gene (reference sequence). The CDR3 is made up of 15 amino acids. CDR3 sequence: CASSVQGAQNSPLHF. The CDR3 nucleotides are TGTGCCAGCAGCGTACAGGGGGCGCAGAATTCACCCCTCCACTTT.

V is TRBV4-2 and J is TRBJ1-3; a weak D match, TRBD1 (5 bases). Germline V lookup: CDR1 LGHNA, CDR2 YNFKEQ. Trimming shortened V by 0 bases and J by 3 bases, and 12 bases separated the two germline ends. The CDR3 contains 16 residues. CDR3 sequence reads: CASSQDGGGIGNTIYF. The CDR3 nucleotides are TGTGCCAGCAGCCAAGATGGCGGGGGTATTGGAAACACCATATATTTT.

The CDR3 nucleotides read TGTGCCTGGAGTTTTTCGGCTAGCGGGAGTAATGAGCAGTTCTTC. Translated, it gives CAWSFSASGSNEQFF. The chain combines TRBV30 with TRBJ2-1, with 10 bases lining up with TRBD2. The CDR3 length is 15 residues. From germline, CDR1 is GTSNPN and CDR2 SVGIG (reference sequence). J lost 7 bases, V lost 2 bases, and 8 bases had no gene match.

The chain has TRBV5-3 and TRBJ2-3, with a possible D match to TRBD2 (5 bases). TRBV5-3 is an ORF, with its function uncertain. V was cut by 2 bases and J by 3 bases, with 16 bases left in between. The CDR3 consists of 16 residues. The CDR3 reads CARSFPQAEITDTQYF. CDR3 bases: TGTGCCAGAAGCTTCCCTCAAGCGGAGATAACAGATACGCAGTATTTT.

This rearrangement joins TRBV4-1 to TRBJ2-3, with TRBD2 as a possible D gene (6 bases). Germline lookup yields CDR1 MGHRA and CDR2 YSYEKL. The CDR3 has 17 amino acids. Trimming removed 0 bases at V and 2 bases at J, with 15 bases between. The CDR3 DNA reads TGCGCCAGCAGCCAAGATCCAGGGACTCTACTCACAGATACGCAGTATTTT. Protein sequence: CASSQDPGTLLTDTQYF.

The rearrangement uses TRBV7-9 and TRBJ2-2; D possibly corresponds to TRBD2 (6 bases). This CDR3 comprises 15 residues. Germline loops: CDR1 SEHNR, CDR2 FQNEAQ (reference sequence). Deletions cut 4 bases from V and 5 bases from J, with 14 bases between. CDR3 protein: CASSWSSGRTGELFF. In nucleotides, the CDR3 is TGTGCCAGCAGCTGGTCCTCAGGGAGGACCGGGGAGCTGTTTTTT.

In its sample, this clone was seen once. This chain joins TRBV9 and TRBJ2-7; TRBD1 is a possible D gene (5 bases). Germline V CDR1 and CDR2: SGDLS, YYNGEE. V lost 3 bases to trimming and J lost 6 bases, with 16 bases between them. The CDR3 sequence is 14 residues long. DNA of the CDR3: TGTGCCAGCAGCGGCGAGGACGGGCAGGGCGAGCAGTACTTC. This encodes CASSGEDGQGEQYF.

The genes are TRBV9 and TRBJ2-2; 10 positions agree with TRBD2. V was clipped by 2 bases and J by 7 bases; unmatched bases: 11. The CDR3 totals 17 residues. Germline V gene data show CDR1 as SGDLS and CDR2 as YYNGEE. The CDR3 here is CASSVAPGLATIGELFF. The CDR3 DNA sequence: TGTGCCAGCAGCGTGGCTCCGGGACTAGCGACGATCGGGGAGCTGTTTTTT.

The chain carries TRBV24-1 and TRBJ1-2; D is unclear. In germline, CDR1 is KGHDR, CDR2 SFDVKD. The CDR3 consists of 11 residues. Trimming removed 2 bases at V and 6 bases at J, with 3 bases between. The CDR3 loop reads CATSDSNGYTF. CDR3 nucleotide sequence: TGTGCCACCAGTGATTCAAATGGCTACACCTTC.

This sequence joins TRBV7-9 and TRBJ1-1; D remains unclear. V dropped 1 base and J dropped 1 base, with 7 bases sitting between them. CDR3 size: 14 residues. Germline lookup yields CDR1 SEHNR and CDR2 FQNEAQ (reference sequence). The DNA for the CDR3 is TGTGCCAGCAGCTTAGACCGAGCGAACACTGAAGCTTTCTTT. This translates into CASSLDRANTEAFF.

The V gene is TRBV20-1, the J gene TRBJ2-7; no clear D. The CDR3 contains 11 residues. V was cut by 0 bases and J by 6 bases, with 6 bases left in between. Germline lookup yields CDR1 DFQATT and CDR2 SNEGSKA (reference sequence). The CDR3 DNA sequence: TGCAGTGCTAGAGATCTCGCCGAGCAGTACTTC. Its translation: CSARDLAEQYF.